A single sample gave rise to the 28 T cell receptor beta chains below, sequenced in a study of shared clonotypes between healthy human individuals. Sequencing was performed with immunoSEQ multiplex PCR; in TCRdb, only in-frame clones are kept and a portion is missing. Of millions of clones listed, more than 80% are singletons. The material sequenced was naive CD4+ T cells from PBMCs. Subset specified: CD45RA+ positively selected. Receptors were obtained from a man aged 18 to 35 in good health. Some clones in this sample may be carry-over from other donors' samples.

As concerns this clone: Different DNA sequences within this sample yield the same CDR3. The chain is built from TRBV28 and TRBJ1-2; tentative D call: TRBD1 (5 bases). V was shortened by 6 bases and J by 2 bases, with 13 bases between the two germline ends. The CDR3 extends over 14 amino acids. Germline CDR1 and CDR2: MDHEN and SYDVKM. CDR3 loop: CASSSRRANYGYTF. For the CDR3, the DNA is TGTGCCAGCAGCTCCCGCAGGGCGAACTATGGCTACACCTTC.

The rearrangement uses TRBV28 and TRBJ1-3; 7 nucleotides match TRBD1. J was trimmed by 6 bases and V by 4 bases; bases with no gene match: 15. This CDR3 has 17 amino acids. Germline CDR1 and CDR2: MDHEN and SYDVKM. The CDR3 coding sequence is TGTGCCAGCAGTTCCCCGACAGGGAGAGCCCAACTAAACACCATATATTTT. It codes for CASSSPTGRAQLNTIYF.

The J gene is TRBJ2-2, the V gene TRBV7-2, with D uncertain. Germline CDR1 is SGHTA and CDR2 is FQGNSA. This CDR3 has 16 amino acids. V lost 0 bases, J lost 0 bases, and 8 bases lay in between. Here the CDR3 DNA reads TGTGCCAGCAGCTTAGCGGGAACCCCGAACACCGGGGAGCTGTTTTTT. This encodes CASSLAGTPNTGELFF. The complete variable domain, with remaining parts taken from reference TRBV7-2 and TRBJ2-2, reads GAGVSQSPSNKVTEKGKDVELRCDPISGHTALYWYRQSLGQGLEFLIYFQGNSAPDKSGLPSDRFSAERTGGSVSTLTIQRTQQEDSAVYLCASSLAGTPNTGELFFGEGSRLTVL.

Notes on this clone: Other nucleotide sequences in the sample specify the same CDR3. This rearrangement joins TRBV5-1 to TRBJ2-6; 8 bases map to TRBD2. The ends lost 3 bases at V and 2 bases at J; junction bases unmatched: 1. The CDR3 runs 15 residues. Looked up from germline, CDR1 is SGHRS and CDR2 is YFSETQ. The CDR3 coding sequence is TGCGCCAGCAGCTCCGGGGGGGCTGGGGCCAACGTCCTGACTTTC. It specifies CASSSGGAGANVLTF.

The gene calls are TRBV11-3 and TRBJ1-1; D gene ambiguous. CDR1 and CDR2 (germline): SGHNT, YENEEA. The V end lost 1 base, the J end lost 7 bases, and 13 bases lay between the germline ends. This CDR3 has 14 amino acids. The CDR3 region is CASSLASRSSEAFF. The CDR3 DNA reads TGTGCCAGCAGCTTAGCCTCCCGGTCGAGTGAAGCTTTCTTT. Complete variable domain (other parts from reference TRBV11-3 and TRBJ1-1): EAGVVQSPRYKIIEKKQPVAFWCNPISGHNTLYWYLQNLGQGPELLIRYENEEAVDDSQLPKDRFSAERLKGVDSTLKIQPAELGDSAVYLCASSLASRSSEAFFGQGTRLTVV.

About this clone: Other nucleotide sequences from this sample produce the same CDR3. The CDR3 here is CASSPGASYEQYF. The CDR3 DNA reads TGTGCCAGCTCACCGGGGGCCTCCTACGAGCAGTACTTC. V is TRBV18 and J is TRBJ2-7; TRBD1 might be the D (6 bases). The V gene's germline CDR1 is KGHSH and CDR2 LQKENI. The CDR3 is 13 amino acids. V dropped 3 bases and J dropped 0 bases, with 6 bases sitting between them.

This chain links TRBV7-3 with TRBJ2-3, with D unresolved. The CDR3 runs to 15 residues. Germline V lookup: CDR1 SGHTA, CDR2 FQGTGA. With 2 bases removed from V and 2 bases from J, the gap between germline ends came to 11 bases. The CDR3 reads CASSLAGRTTDTQYF. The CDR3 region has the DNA TGTGCCAGCAGCTTAGCCGGACGGACCACAGATACGCAGTATTTT.

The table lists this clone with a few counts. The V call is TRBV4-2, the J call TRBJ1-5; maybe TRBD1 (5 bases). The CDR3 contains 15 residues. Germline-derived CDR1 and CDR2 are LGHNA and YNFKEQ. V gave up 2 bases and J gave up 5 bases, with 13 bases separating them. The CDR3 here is CASSQTLSGYQPQHF. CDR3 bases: TGTGCCAGCAGCCAAACATTGTCAGGGTATCAGCCCCAGCATTTT.

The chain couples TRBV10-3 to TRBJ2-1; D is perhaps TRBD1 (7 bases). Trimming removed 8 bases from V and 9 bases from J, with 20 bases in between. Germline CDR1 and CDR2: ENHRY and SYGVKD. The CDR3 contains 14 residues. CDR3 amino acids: CAISNLRGVGEQFF. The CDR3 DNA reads TGTGCCATCTCAAATCTCAGGGGGGTTGGTGAGCAGTTCTTC.

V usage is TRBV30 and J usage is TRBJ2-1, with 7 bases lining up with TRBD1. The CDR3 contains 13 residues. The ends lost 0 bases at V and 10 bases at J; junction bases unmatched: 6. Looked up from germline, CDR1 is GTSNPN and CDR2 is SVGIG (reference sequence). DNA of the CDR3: TGTGCCTGGAGTGTAGGTTCGGGACAGGAGCAGTTCTTC. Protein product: CAWSVGSGQEQFF. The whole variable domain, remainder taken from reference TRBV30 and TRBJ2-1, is SQTIHQWPATLVQPVGSPLSLECTVEGTSNPNLYWYRQAAGRGLQLLFYSVGIGQISSEVPQNLSASRPQDRQFILSSKKLLLSDSGFYLCAWSVGSGQEQFFGPGTRLTVL.

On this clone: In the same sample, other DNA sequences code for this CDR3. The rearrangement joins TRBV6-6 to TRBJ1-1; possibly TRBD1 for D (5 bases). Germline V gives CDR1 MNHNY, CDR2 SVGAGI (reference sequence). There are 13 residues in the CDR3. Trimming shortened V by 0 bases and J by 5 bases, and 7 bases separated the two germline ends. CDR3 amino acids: CASSYSRGTEAFF. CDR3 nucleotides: TGTGCCAGCAGTTACTCACGGGGGACTGAAGCTTTCTTT.

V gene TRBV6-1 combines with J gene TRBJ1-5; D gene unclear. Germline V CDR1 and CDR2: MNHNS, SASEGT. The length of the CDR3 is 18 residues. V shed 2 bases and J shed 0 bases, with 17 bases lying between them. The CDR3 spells CASSELITAAYSNQPQHF. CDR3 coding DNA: TGTGCCAGCAGTGAATTAATAACAGCGGCTTATAGCAATCAGCCCCAGCATTTT.

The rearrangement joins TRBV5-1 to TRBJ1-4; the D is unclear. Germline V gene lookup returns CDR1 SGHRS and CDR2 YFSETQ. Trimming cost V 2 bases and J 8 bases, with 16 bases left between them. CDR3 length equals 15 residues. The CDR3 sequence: CASSFLGHGIEKLFF. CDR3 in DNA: TGCGCCAGCAGCTTTCTCGGCCACGGAATCGAAAAACTGTTTTTT. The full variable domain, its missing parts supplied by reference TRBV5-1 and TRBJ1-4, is KAGVTQTPRYLIKTRGQQVTLSCSPISGHRSVSWYQQTPGQGLQFLFEYFSETQRNKGNFPGRFSGRQFSNSRSEMNVSTLELGDSALYLCASSFLGHGIEKLFFGSGTQLSVL.

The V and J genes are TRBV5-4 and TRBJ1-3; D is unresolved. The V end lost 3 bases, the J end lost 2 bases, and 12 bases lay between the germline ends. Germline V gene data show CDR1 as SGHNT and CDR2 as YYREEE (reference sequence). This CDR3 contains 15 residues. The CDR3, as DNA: TGTGCCAGCAGCTCCGGAATGAACCCTGGAAACACCATATATTTT. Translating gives CASSSGMNPGNTIYF.

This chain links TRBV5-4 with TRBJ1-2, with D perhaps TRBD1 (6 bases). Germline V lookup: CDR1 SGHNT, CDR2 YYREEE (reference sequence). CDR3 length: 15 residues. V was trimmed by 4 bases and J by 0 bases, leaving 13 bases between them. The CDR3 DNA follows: TGTGCCAGCAGCGAGAAGACAGGCCCTAACTATGGCTACACCTTC. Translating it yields CASSEKTGPNYGYTF. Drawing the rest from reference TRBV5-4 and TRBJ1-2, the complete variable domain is ETGVTQSPTHLIKTRGQQVTLRCSSQSGHNTVSWYQQALGQGPQFIFQYYREEENGRGNFPPRFSGLQFPNYSSELNVNALELDDSALYLCASSEKTGPNYGYTFGSGTRLTVV.

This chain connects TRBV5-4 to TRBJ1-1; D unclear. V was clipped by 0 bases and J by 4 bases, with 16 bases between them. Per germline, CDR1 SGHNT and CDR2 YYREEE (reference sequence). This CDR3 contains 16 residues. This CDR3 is CASSLVGRQITTEAFF. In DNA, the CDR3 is TGTGCCAGCAGCTTGGTCGGACGGCAAATAACCACTGAAGCTTTCTTT.

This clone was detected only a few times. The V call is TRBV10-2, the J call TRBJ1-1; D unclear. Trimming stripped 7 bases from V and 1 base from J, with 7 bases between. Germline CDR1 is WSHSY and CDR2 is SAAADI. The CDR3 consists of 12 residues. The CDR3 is CASKVKNTEAFF. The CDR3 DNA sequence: TGCGCCAGCAAGGTGAAGAACACTGAAGCTTTCTTT.

The CDR3 region has the DNA TGTGCCAGCAGTACCCCCGGGACTAGCGGGAGGGAGCAGTTCTTC. Its translation: CASSTPGTSGREQFF. The chain carries TRBV6-5 and TRBJ2-1; 15 bases align to TRBD2. The trim removed 5 bases at V and 10 bases at J, leaving 6 bases unmatched. Germline CDR1 and CDR2: MNHEY and SVGAGI. This CDR3 region has 15 residues.

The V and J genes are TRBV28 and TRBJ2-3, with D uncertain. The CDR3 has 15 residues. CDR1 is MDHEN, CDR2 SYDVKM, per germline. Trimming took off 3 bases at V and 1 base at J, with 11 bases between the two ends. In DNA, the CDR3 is TGTGCCAGCAGTTTGGTAGTACCTGGCACAGATACGCAGTATTTT. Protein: CASSLVVPGTDTQYF.

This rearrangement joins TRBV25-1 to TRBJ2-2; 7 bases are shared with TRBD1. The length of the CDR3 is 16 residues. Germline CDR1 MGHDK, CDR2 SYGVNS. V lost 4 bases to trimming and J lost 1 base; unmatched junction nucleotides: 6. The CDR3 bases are TGTGCCAGCAGTGGGCCGGGACAGAAGAACACCGGGGAGCTGTTTTTT. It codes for CASSGPGQKNTGELFF.

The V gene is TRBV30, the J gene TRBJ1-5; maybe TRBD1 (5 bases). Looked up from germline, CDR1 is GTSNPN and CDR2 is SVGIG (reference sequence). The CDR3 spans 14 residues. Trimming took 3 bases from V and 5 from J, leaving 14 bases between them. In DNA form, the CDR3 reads TGTGCCTGGAGCCGCGACAGCTTAGATCAGCCCCAGCATTTT. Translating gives CAWSRDSLDQPQHF. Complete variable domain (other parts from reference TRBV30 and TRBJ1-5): SQTIHQWPATLVQPVGSPLSLECTVEGTSNPNLYWYRQAAGRGLQLLFYSVGIGQISSEVPQNLSASRPQDRQFILSSKKLLLSDSGFYLCAWSRDSLDQPQHFGDGTRLSIL.

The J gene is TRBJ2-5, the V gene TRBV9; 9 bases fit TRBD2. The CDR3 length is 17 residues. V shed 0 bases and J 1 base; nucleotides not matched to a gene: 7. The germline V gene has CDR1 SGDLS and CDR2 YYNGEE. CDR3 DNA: TGTGCCAGCAGCGTAGCTCCGCTAGCGGGGCCCCAAGAGACCCAGTACTTC. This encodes CASSVAPLAGPQETQYF.

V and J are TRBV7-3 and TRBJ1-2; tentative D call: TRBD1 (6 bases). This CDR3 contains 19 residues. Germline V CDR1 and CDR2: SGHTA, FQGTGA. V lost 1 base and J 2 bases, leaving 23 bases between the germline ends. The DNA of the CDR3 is TGTGCCAGCAGCTTAAGGTACCTACCGACGGGGGCGTCCAACTATGGCTACACCTTC. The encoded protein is CASSLRYLPTGASNYGYTF.

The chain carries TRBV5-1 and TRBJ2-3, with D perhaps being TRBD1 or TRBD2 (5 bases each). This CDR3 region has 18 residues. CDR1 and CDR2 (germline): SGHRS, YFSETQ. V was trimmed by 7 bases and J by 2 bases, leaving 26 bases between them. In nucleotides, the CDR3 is TGCGCCAGCGCCCCGGCCCGGGGACCCCCGAGTAACACAGATACGCAGTATTTT. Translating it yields CASAPARGPPSNTDTQYF.

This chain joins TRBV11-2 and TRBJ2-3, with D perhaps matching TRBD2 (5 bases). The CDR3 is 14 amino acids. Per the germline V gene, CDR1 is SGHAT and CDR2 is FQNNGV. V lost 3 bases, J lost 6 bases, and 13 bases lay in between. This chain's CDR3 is CASSFGDHLDTQYF. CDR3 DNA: TGTGCCAGCAGCTTCGGGGATCATCTGGATACGCAGTATTTT.

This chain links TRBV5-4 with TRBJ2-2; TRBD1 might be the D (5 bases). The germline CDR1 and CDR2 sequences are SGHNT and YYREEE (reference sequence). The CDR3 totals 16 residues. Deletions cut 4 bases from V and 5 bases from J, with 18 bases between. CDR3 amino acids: CASSPPRQKGTGELFF. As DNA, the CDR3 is TGTGCCAGCAGCCCGCCGCGCCAGAAGGGGACCGGGGAGCTGTTTTTT.

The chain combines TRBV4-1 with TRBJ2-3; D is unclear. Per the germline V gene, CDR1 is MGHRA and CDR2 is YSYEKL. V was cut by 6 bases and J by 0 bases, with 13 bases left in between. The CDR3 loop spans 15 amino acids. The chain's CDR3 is CASSPNPTSTDTQYF. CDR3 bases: TGCGCCAGCAGTCCAAATCCAACTAGCACAGATACGCAGTATTTT.

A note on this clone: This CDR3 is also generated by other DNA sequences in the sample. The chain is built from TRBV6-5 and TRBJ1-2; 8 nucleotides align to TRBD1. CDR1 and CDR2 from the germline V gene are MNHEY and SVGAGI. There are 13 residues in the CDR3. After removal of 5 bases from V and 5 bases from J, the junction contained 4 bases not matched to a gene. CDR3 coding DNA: TGTGCCAGCAGTACAGGGGGGGGGTATGGCTACACCTTC. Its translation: CASSTGGGYGYTF.